A single sample is the source of the 32 T cell receptor beta chains below, sequenced in a study of metastatic and nonmetastatic thyroid tumors. TCRdb reprocessed the PCR reads via MiXCR. The profile shows roughly 63,000 clones, around 16% of them singletons. Ahead of thyroid surgery, no patient had received treatment of any kind. The sample comprised blood. The source of these receptors is a male donor with papillary thyroid cancer or a benign thyroid nodule (not recorded which). Some clones in this sample may be carry-over from other donors' samples.

The chain joins TRBV30 to TRBJ2-3; 8 bases align to TRBD2. The trim removed 3 bases at V and 2 bases at J, leaving 4 bases unmatched. The CDR3 extends over 14 amino acids. CDR1 and CDR2 (germline): GTSNPN, SVGIG (reference sequence). The CDR3 spells CAWRWGLDTDTQYF. CDR3 bases: TGTGCCTGGAGGTGGGGACTAGACACAGATACGCAGTATTTT.

This clone was counted at least ten times. The chain joins TRBV28 to TRBJ1-4, with TRBD1 matching over 9 bases. The CDR3 runs 14 residues. Germline CDR1 MDHEN, CDR2 SYDVKM. V lost 2 bases to trimming and J lost 11 bases; unmatched junction nucleotides: 6. CDR3 protein: CASSLPLTGGKLFF. The CDR3 DNA is TGTGCCAGCAGTTTACCCCTTACAGGGGGCAAACTGTTTTTT.

The chain is built from TRBV7-8 and TRBJ1-1, with 7 positions matching TRBD1. CDR3 length: 14 residues. Germline V gene lookup returns CDR1 SGHVS and CDR2 FQNEAQ. V lost 1 base to trimming and J lost 8 bases; unmatched junction nucleotides: 7. In DNA, the CDR3 is TGTGCCAGCAGCTTAGGTGCAGGGGGGCGGGAAGCTTTCTTT. This translates into CASSLGAGGREAFF.

This clone was seen many times. This chain connects TRBV4-3 to TRBJ1-1; D gene uncertain. The CDR3 spans 15 residues. CDR1 and CDR2 (germline): LGHNA, YSLEER. Trimming shortened V by 0 bases and J by 9 bases, and 17 bases separated the two germline ends. The CDR3 bases are TGCGCCAGCAGCCAAGATGTACAGATATTCAGAAAAGCTTTCTTT. Translated: CASSQDVQIFRKAFF.

This clone was seen repeatedly, ten times or more. This chain joins TRBV4-3 and TRBJ2-4, with a possible D match to TRBD2 (6 bases). This CDR3 is built from 14 residues. Germline V lookup: CDR1 LGHNA, CDR2 YSLEER. Trimming stripped 0 bases from V and 8 bases from J, with 11 bases between. The CDR3 DNA reads TGCGCCAGCAGCCAAGATGGAGGGTATGACATTCAGTACTTC. This gives the protein CASSQDGGYDIQYF.

This clone appeared many times. The chain couples TRBV30 to TRBJ1-3, with D tentatively TRBD1 (6 bases). The CDR3 is made up of 13 amino acids. The V end was cut by 8 bases, the J end by 3 bases, with 14 bases between. Per the germline V gene, CDR1 is GTSNPN and CDR2 is SVGIG (reference sequence). The CDR3 is CAHNRDLGNTIYF. CDR3 coding DNA: TGTGCCCATAACAGGGATCTTGGAAACACCATATATTTT.

The gene calls are TRBV7-9 and TRBJ1-5; a weak D match, TRBD1 (6 bases). V dropped 4 bases and J dropped 4 bases, with 14 bases sitting between them. This CDR3 is 15 amino acids long. The V gene's germline CDR1 is SEHNR and CDR2 FQNEAQ (reference sequence). This CDR3 reads CASSSGQTNNQPQHF. The CDR3 DNA reads TGTGCCAGCAGCTCAGGACAGACCAATAATCAGCCCCAGCATTTT.

This clone was seen once. Possible read error: a much larger clone is one base away. This chain joins TRBV20-1 and TRBJ2-4, with TRBD2 identical over 10 bases. The CDR3 has 17 residues. The germline gives CDR1 DFQATT, CDR2 SNEGSKA (reference sequence). The CDR3 here is CSSRVLAGVSAKNIQYF. CDR3 in DNA: TGCAGTTCTAGAGTTCTAGCGGGAGTATCGGCCAAAAACATTCAGTACTTC.

This clone was seen many times. This chain uses TRBV10-3 with TRBJ2-4; D remains ambiguous. The ends were cut back, 6 bases at V and 3 bases at J, with 9 bases in the middle. The CDR3 has 13 amino acids. Germline values: CDR1 ENHRY, CDR2 SYGVKD. The CDR3 loop is CAISPDDKNIQYF. The CDR3 nucleotides are TGTGCCATCAGCCCAGATGACAAAAACATTCAGTACTTC.

This clone appeared many times. The chain combines TRBV4-3 with TRBJ1-5; D uncertain. CDR1 is LGHNA and CDR2 is YSLEER in the germline V gene. The CDR3 covers 17 residues. With 0 bases removed from V and 4 bases from J, the gap between germline ends came to 16 bases. In DNA form, the CDR3 reads TGCGCCAGCAGCCAAGATGCTGCCCCGCGGGGAAATCAGCCCCAGCATTTT. Protein: CASSQDAAPRGNQPQHF.

This clone was counted at least ten times. The V call is TRBV11-1, the J call TRBJ2-6; 10 bases match TRBD1. V gave up 7 bases and J gave up 1 base; unmatched junction bases: 7. Per germline, CDR1 SGHAT and CDR2 FQDESV (reference sequence). This CDR3 has 17 residues. CDR3: CASIRRDRGSGANVLTF. DNA for the CDR3: TGTGCCAGCATCCGCCGGGACAGGGGTTCTGGGGCCAACGTCCTGACTTTC.

This clone was seen at least ten times. The V and J genes are TRBV15 and TRBJ1-4, with D maybe TRBD1 (6 bases). The CDR3 extends over 14 amino acids. V was clipped by 0 bases and J by 8 bases, with 10 bases between them. Germline CDR1 is LNHNV and CDR2 is YYDKDF (reference sequence). Written as DNA, the CDR3 is TGTGCCACCAGCAGAGAGGCCAGGGGCGAAAAACTGTTTTTT. Translating it yields CATSREARGEKLFF.

Comments on this clone: A much larger clone lies one base from this, so it may be a read error. The gene calls are TRBV20-1 and TRBJ2-5; 7 nucleotides align to TRBD2. CDR1 and CDR2 (germline): DFQATT, SNEGSKA (reference sequence). The length of the CDR3 is 13 residues. As DNA, the CDR3 is TGCAGTGCCCCAGCGGGGCTACAAGAGAACCAGTACTTC. This translates into CSAPAGLQENQYF.

A note on this clone: A much larger clone differs by one base, so this may be a read error. V gene TRBV14 combines with J gene TRBJ1-4; D possibly corresponds to TRBD1 (5 bases). In germline, CDR1 is SGHDN, CDR2 FVKESK. Trimming took off 0 bases at V and 8 bases at J, with 19 bases between the two ends. The CDR3 extends over 17 amino acids. CDR3 sequence: CASSQDRVAWRKEKLFF. In nucleotides, the CDR3 is TGTGCCAGCAGCCAAGACAGGGTGGCGTGGAGAAAAGAAAAACTGTTTTTT.

Concerning this clone itself: A much larger clone sits a single nucleotide away, making a read error possible. The V call is TRBV11-2, the J call TRBJ2-5, with D maybe TRBD1 (5 bases). The CDR3 spans 17 residues. The germline V gene encodes CDR1 SGHAT and CDR2 FQNNGV. The CDR3 DNA is TGTGCCAACAGCACCGGACACGGTCTGGGTCCCGGGGAGACCCAGTACTTC. Translating gives CANSTGHGLGPGETQYF.

This clone was detected many times. The chain recombines TRBV4-3 with TRBJ2-1; 8 positions agree with TRBD1. V lost 0 bases to trimming and J lost 8 bases; unmatched junction nucleotides: 3. The CDR3 contains 14 residues. Germline V lookup: CDR1 LGHNA, CDR2 YSLEER. The chain's CDR3 is CASSQEYRGYEQFF. The DNA for the CDR3 is TGCGCCAGCAGCCAAGAGTACAGGGGGTATGAGCAGTTCTTC.

This clone occurred many times. The same CDR3 can be traced to other DNA sequences in this sample. The chain links TRBV10-3 to TRBJ1-3, with a tentative D call TRBD1 (6 bases). Trimming shortened V by 8 bases and J by 3 bases, and 17 bases separated the two germline ends. The CDR3 loop spans 15 amino acids. Germline V CDR1 and CDR2: ENHRY, SYGVKD. The CDR3 region has the DNA TGTGCCATCGGGGAGTGGGGGGCTCTTGGAAACACCATATATTTT. It codes for CAIGEWGALGNTIYF.

There are a few counts of this clone. The chain carries TRBV12-3 or TRBV12-4 and TRBJ2-7; D is uncertain. CDR3 size: 13 residues. Trimming cost V 6 bases and J 10 bases, with 19 bases left between them. The CDR3 coding sequence is TGTGCCAGCAGCCCATCGGTCCCCTCCGATCAGTACGTC. It specifies CASSPSVPSDQYV.

This clone was seen many times. V usage is TRBV11-2 and J usage is TRBJ2-7; TRBD1 matches 9 bases. From germline, CDR1 is SGHAT and CDR2 FQNNGV. The CDR3 is 14 amino acids. V was pared by 4 bases and J by 3 bases, with 4 bases of the junction left unmatched. This chain's CDR3 is CASSSSTGGYEQYV. The DNA of the CDR3 is TGTGCCAGCAGCTCGTCGACAGGGGGCTACGAGCAGTACGTC.

Details on this clone: A much larger clonotype is one base distant, so this may be a read error. The V gene is TRBV9, the J gene TRBJ2-2; D gene ambiguous. This CDR3 contains 16 residues. The germline gives CDR1 SGDLS, CDR2 YYNGEE. V shed 0 bases and J shed 2 bases, with 11 bases lying between them. The chain's CDR3 is CASSVDLWVNTGELFF. CDR3 nucleotide sequence: TGTGCCAGCAGCGTAGATCTATGGGTTAACACCGGGGAGCTGTTTTTT.

This clone has a count of ten or more. The chain is built from TRBV30 and TRBJ1-5, with TRBD1 matching over 9 bases. With 0 bases clipped from V and 2 bases from J, the junction kept 17 bases outside the gene matches. This CDR3 has 20 residues. CDR1 GTSNPN and CDR2 SVGIG come from the germline V gene (reference sequence). CDR3 bases: TGTGCCTGGAGTGTTAGAACCGATTCGTTGGGGACAGGGCGCAATCAGCCCCAGCATTTT. It encodes CAWSVRTDSLGTGRNQPQHF.

The chain is built from TRBV30 and TRBJ1-2, with D unresolved. Germline V lookup: CDR1 GTSNPN, CDR2 SVGIG (reference sequence). The CDR3 extends over 13 amino acids. V dropped 3 bases and J dropped 4 bases, with 12 bases sitting between them. The CDR3 loop is CAWRGSSAYGYTF. CDR3 nucleotide sequence: TGTGCCTGGAGAGGCAGTAGCGCCTATGGCTACACCTTC.

This clone has at least ten counts. The chain couples TRBV6-5 to TRBJ2-3; 12 bases fit TRBD1. J lost 6 bases, V lost 2 bases, and 12 bases had no gene match. Germline lookup yields CDR1 MNHEY and CDR2 SVGAGI. The length of the CDR3 is 18 residues. Here the CDR3 reads CASSYTPLRDRGLDTQYF. The DNA of the CDR3 is TGTGCCAGCAGTTACACTCCGCTCCGGGACAGGGGGCTCGATACGCAGTATTTT.

With respect to this clone: The CDR3 does not close with the conserved phenylalanine or tryptophan, likely indicating a read error. The V call is TRBV6-4, the J call TRBJ1-2; a possible D gene is TRBD1 (5 bases). The CDR3 contains 14 residues. Germline values: CDR1 MRHNA, CDR2 SNTAGT. CDR3 protein: CAISYSGDEEGYTS. The CDR3, as DNA: TGTGCCATCAGTTACTCGGGGGATGAGGAAGGCTACACCTCC.

This clone was observed at least ten times. This chain connects TRBV7-9 to TRBJ2-1; 12 positions match TRBD2. Germline V CDR1 and CDR2: SEHNR, FQNEAQ (reference sequence). Trimming removed 6 bases from V and 6 bases from J; junction bases left unmatched: 6. The CDR3 extends over 15 amino acids. Written as DNA, the CDR3 is TGTGCCAGCAGAAAACTAGCGGGAGGAGCCAATGAGCAGTTCTTC. Its protein product is CASRKLAGGANEQFF.

V is TRBV28 and J is TRBJ1-1, with no clear D. CDR1 and CDR2 from the germline V gene are MDHEN and SYDVKM. This CDR3 has 11 residues. V lost 4 bases to trimming and J lost 8 bases, with 8 bases between them. The CDR3 reads CASSSVLEAFF. For the CDR3, the DNA is TGTGCCAGCAGTTCAGTCCTCGAAGCTTTCTTT.

This clone was detected many times. CDR3 in amino acids: CSARLGGDQPQHF. Written as DNA, the CDR3 is TGCAGTGCACGGCTCGGGGGAGATCAGCCCCAGCATTTT. This chain links TRBV20-1 with TRBJ1-5; D is possibly TRBD1 (5 bases). This CDR3 is built from 13 residues. Germline values: CDR1 DFQATT, CDR2 SNEGSKA (reference sequence). V was trimmed by 6 bases and J by 5 bases, leaving 14 bases between them.

This clone was found many times. This CDR3 is also generated by other DNA sequences in the sample. The V gene is TRBV19, the J gene TRBJ1-4; D gene uncertain. V was trimmed by 2 bases and J by 0 bases, leaving 7 bases between them. This CDR3 is 15 amino acids long. From germline, CDR1 is LNHDA and CDR2 SQIVND (reference sequence). The chain's CDR3 is CASSILGTTNEKLFF. The CDR3 DNA sequence: TGTGCCAGTAGTATACTGGGGACAACTAATGAAAAACTGTTTTTT.

This clone occurred many times. The chain carries TRBV19 and TRBJ1-4, with a tentative D call TRBD1 (5 bases). The V gene's germline CDR1 is LNHDA and CDR2 SQIVND (reference sequence). The V end was cut by 5 bases, the J end by 1 base, with 8 bases between. CDR3 size: 14 residues. The CDR3 sequence is CASSPGRTNEKLFF. Written as DNA, the CDR3 is TGTGCCAGTAGTCCAGGGCGAACTAATGAAAAACTGTTTTTT.

The rearrangement links TRBV12-5 to TRBJ2-1; 14 positions match TRBD2. The V gene's germline CDR1 is LGHNT and CDR2 FRNRAP. Trimming at V came to 7 bases and at J to 16 bases, leaving 15 bases not matched to a gene. The CDR3 is made up of 15 amino acids. CDR3 sequence (DNA): TGTGCTAGTGCGACCGGGACTAGCGGGAGACATGAGTATTTCTTC. Its protein product is CASATGTSGRHEYFF. Filled out from reference TRBV12-5 and TRBJ2-1, the complete variable domain reads DARVTQTPRHKVTEMGQEVTMRCQPILGHNTVFWYRQTMMQGLELLAYFRNRAPLDDSGMPKDRFSAEMPDATLATLKIQPSEPRDSAVYFCASATGTSGRHEYFFGPGTRLTVL.

In the case of this clone: This clone may be a read error of a much larger clone one base away. The V call is TRBV9, the J call TRBJ2-3; the match to TRBD2 covers 9 bases. Germline-derived CDR1 and CDR2 are SGDLS and YYNGEE. After removal of 7 bases from V and 6 bases from J, the junction contained 12 bases not matched to a gene. This CDR3 region has 15 residues. The CDR3 sequence is CASVTRTSDRDTQYF. The CDR3 DNA reads as TGTGCCAGCGTCACCAGGACTAGCGACAGGGATACGCAGTATTTT.

This clone has at least ten counts. The V call is TRBV27, the J call TRBJ1-4; D is ambiguous. The germline gives CDR1 MNHEY, CDR2 SMNVEV (reference sequence). This CDR3 has 16 residues. V dropped 4 bases and J dropped 7 bases, with 19 bases sitting between them. The CDR3 sequence: CASSSGLPYFGEKLFF. For the CDR3, the DNA is TGTGCCAGCAGTTCCGGACTCCCATATTTTGGTGAAAAACTGTTTTTT.